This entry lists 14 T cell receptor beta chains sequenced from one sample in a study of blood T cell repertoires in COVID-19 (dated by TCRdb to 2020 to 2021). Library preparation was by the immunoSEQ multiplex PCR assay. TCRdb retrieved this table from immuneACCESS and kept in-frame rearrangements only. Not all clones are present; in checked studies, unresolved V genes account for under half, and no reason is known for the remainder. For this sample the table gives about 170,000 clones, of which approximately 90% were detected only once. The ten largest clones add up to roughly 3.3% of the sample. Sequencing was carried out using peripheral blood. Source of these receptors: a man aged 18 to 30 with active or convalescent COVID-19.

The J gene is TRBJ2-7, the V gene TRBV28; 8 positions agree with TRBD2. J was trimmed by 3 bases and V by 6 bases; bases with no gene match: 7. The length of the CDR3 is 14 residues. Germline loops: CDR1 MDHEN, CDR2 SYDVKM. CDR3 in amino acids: CASSGGGLIYEQYV. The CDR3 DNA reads TGTGCCAGCAGCGGGGGGGGACTGATCTACGAGCAGTACGTC.

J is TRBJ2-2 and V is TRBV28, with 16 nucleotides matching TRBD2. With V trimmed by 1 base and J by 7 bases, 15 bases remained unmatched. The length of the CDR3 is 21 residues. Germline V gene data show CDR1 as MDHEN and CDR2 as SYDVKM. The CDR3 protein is CASSLLAVGTSGGAWSGELFF. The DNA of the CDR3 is TGTGCCAGCAGTTTATTGGCTGTTGGGACTAGCGGGGGGGCCTGGAGCGGGGAGCTGTTTTTT. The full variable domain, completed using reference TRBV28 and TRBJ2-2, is DVKVTQSSRYLVKRTGEKVFLECVQDMDHENMFWYRQDPGLGLRLIYFSYDVKMKEKGDIPEGYSVSREKKERFSLILESASTNQTSMYLCASSLLAVGTSGGAWSGELFFGEGSRLTVL.

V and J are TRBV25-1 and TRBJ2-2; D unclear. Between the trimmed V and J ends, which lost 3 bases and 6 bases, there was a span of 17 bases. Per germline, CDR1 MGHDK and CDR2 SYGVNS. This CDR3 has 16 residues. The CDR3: CASSDWALSLPGELFF. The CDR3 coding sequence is TGTGCCAGCAGTGACTGGGCCTTGAGTCTTCCCGGGGAGCTGTTTTTT.

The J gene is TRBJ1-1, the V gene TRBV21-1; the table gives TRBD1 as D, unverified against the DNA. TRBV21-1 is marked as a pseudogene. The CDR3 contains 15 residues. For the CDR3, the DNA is TGTGCCAGCAGCAAGAAAGATAACAGGGACACTGAAGCTTTCTTT. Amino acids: CASSKKDNRDTEAFF.

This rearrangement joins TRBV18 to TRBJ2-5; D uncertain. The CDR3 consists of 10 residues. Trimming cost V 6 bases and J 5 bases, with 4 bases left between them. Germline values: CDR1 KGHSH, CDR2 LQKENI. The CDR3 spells CASSEETQYF. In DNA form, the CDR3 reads TGTGCCAGCTCGGAGGAGACCCAGTACTTC.

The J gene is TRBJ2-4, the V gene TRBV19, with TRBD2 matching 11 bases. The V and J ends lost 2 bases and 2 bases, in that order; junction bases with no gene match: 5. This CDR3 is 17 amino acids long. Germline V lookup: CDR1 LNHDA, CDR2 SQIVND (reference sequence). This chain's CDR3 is CASSISIAGGPKNIQYF. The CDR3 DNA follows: TGTGCCAGTAGTATATCAATAGCGGGAGGGCCCAAAAACATTCAGTACTTC. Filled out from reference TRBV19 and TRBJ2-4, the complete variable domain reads DGGITQSPKYLFRKEGQNVTLSCEQNLNHDAMYWYRQDPGQGLRLIYYSQIVNDFQKGDIAEGYSVSREKKESFPLTVTSAQKNPTAFYLCASSISIAGGPKNIQYFGAGTRLSVL.

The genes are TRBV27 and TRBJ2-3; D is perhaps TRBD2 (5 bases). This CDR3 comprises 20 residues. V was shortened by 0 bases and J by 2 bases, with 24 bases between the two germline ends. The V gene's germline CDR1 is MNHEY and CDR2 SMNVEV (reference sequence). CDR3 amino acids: CASSLSIAPGGSHFTDTQYF. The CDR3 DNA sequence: TGTGCCAGCAGTTTATCGATCGCCCCAGGAGGTAGCCATTTCACAGATACGCAGTATTTT.

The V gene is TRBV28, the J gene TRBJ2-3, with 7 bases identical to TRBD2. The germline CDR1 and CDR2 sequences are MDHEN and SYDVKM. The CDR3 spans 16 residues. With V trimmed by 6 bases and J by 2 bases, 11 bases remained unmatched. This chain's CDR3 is CASSPTGGTYTDTQYF. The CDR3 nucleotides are TGTGCCAGCAGCCCCACCGGGGGGACCTACACAGATACGCAGTATTTT. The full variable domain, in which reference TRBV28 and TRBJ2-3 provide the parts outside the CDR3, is DVKVTQSSRYLVKRTGEKVFLECVQDMDHENMFWYRQDPGLGLRLIYFSYDVKMKEKGDIPEGYSVSREKKERFSLILESASTNQTSMYLCASSPTGGTYTDTQYFGPGTRLTVL.

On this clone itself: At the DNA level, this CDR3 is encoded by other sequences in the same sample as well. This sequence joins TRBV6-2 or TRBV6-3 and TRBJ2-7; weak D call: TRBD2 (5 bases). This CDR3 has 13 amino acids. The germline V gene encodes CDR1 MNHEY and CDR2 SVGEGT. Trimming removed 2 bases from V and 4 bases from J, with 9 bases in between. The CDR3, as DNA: TGTGCCAGCAGTTACGGTGGACTGTACGAGCAGTACTTC. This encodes CASSYGGLYEQYF.

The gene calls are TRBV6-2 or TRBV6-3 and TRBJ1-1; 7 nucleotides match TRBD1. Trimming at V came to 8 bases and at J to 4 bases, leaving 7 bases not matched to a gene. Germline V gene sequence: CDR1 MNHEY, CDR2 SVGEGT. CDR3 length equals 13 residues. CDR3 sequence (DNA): TGTGCCAGCGGTTTCGGACAGGCCACTGAAGCTTTCTTT. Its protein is CASGFGQATEAFF.

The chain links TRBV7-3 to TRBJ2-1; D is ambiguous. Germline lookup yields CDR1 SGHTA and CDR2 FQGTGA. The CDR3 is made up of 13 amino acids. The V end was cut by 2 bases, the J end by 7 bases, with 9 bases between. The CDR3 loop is CASSLGLWNEQFF. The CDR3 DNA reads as TGTGCCAGCAGCTTAGGGCTCTGGAATGAGCAGTTCTTC.

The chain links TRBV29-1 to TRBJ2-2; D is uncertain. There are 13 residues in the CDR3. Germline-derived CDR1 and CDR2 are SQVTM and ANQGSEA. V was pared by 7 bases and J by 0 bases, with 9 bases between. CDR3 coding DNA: TGCAGCGCCCGTAGAGCGAACACCGGGGAGCTGTTTTTT. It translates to CSARRANTGELFF.

CDR3 DNA sequence: TGTGCCGCTAACGACAGGTTCTCCACTGAAGCTTTCTTT. Encoded protein: CAANDRFSTEAFF. This chain joins TRBV3-1 (or the pseudogene TRBV3-2) and TRBJ1-1; D is perhaps TRBD1 (6 bases). The CDR3 loop spans 13 amino acids. V was trimmed by 11 bases and J by 4 bases, leaving 17 bases between them. Germline-derived CDR1 and CDR2 are LGHDT and YNNKEL (reference sequence).

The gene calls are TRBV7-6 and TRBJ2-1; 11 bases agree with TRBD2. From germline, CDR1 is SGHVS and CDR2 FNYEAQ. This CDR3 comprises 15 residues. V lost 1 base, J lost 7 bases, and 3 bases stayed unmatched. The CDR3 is CASSLGPSGRNEQFF. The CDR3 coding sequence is TGTGCCAGCAGCTTAGGTCCTAGCGGGAGGAATGAGCAGTTCTTC.